These 2 T cell receptor beta chains were all obtained from the same sample, sequenced in a study of T-cell reconstitution after alpha-beta-depleted transplantation in children. For TCRbeta, the library was prepared with unique molecular identifiers. TCRdb reprocessed the PCR reads with MiXCR, giving one entry per CDR3 protein. The table lists around 300,000 distinct CDR3 sequences, 10% of them singletons, with around 7.5% in the top ten. The sequences come from PBMCs, collected before TCRalphabeta/CD19-depleted stem cell transplant. The receptor set was obtained from a boy younger than two with acute myeloid leukemia, due to receive a stem cell transplant.

This clonotype was recorded many times. One end of the junction fails to match germline, which may point to a read error. V is TRBV5-1 and J is TRBJ2-7, with 13 bases that match TRBD2. This CDR3 has 16 amino acids. Per germline, CDR1 SGHRS and CDR2 YFSETQ. The CDR3 loop is CAISPIGLAGDYEQYF. The DNA for the CDR3 is TGCGCCATCAGCCCGATAGGACTAGCGGGGGACTACGAGCAGTACTTC.

This clonotype came up many times. The V gene is TRBV5-5, the J gene TRBJ1-2, with D hard to call. Germline loops: CDR1 SGHKS, CDR2 YYEKEE (reference sequence). The CDR3 contains 16 residues. Trimming stripped 1 base from V and 0 bases from J, with 13 bases between. The CDR3 sequence: CASSLSPRRANYGYTF. The CDR3 DNA reads as TGTGCCAGCAGCTTGTCCCCCCGCAGAGCTAACTATGGCTACACCTTC.